Listed here are 5 T cell receptor beta chains from one sample, sequenced in a study of cytomegalovirus exposure and HLA in healthy donors. 13 Jbeta primers and 60 Vbeta primers were used for the PCR. Data came from immunoSEQ multiplex PCR; TCRdb stores just in-frame clones and leaves some out. This table has over 150,000 clones, around 85% appearing once. Sample: PBMCs. The origin of the receptors is a boy aged 2 to 9 in good health and CMV-seronegative.

The genes are TRBV15 and TRBJ1-1; TRBD1 matches 9 bases. CDR3 length: 19 amino acids. V was pared by 3 bases and J by 3 bases, with 17 bases of the junction left unmatched. CDR1 is LNHNV and CDR2 is YYDKDF in the germline V gene (reference sequence). In DNA, the CDR3 is TGTGCCACCAGCAGCCCCGATTTTGGGACAGGGCTTGGGTACACTGAAGCTTTCTTT. This gives the protein CATSSPDFGTGLGYTEAFF.

This clone was picked up one time. The V and J genes are TRBV18 and TRBJ2-2, with TRBD2 identical over 9 bases. With V trimmed by 5 bases and J by 6 bases, 7 bases remained unmatched. Per the germline V gene, CDR1 is KGHSH and CDR2 is LQKENI. This CDR3 region has 15 residues. The CDR3 DNA reads TGTGCCAGCTCAGCTAGCGGGAAAATCGCCGGGGAGCTGTTTTTT. It codes for CASSASGKIAGELFF.

The CDR3 DNA is TGCGCCAGCAGTGAAGGACTAGCGGGTATCCCCACAGATACGCAGTATTTT. Its protein is CASSEGLAGIPTDTQYF. This chain uses TRBV10-1 with TRBJ2-3; 11 bases align to TRBD2. J lost 2 bases, V lost 3 bases, and 7 bases had no gene match. The length of the CDR3 is 17 residues. CDR1 is WNHNN, CDR2 SYGVQD, per germline (reference sequence).

The genes are TRBV27 and TRBJ2-1; TRBD1 is a possible D gene (6 bases). Per the germline V gene, CDR1 is MNHEY and CDR2 is SMNVEV (reference sequence). The CDR3 is 14 residues long. Between the trimmed V and J ends, which lost 2 bases and 6 bases, there was a span of 11 bases. This CDR3 reads CASSLGAGVNEQFF. The CDR3 DNA follows: TGTGCCAGCAGTTTAGGGGCAGGGGTCAATGAGCAGTTCTTC.

The rearrangement links TRBV28 to TRBJ2-1; D not certain. The length of the CDR3 is 16 residues. CDR1 and CDR2 (germline): MDHEN, SYDVKM. V lost 4 bases and J 0 bases, leaving 13 bases between the germline ends. The CDR3 reads CASSSTPPPSYNEQFF. In DNA, the CDR3 is TGTGCCAGCAGTTCTACTCCCCCCCCCTCCTACAATGAGCAGTTCTTC.